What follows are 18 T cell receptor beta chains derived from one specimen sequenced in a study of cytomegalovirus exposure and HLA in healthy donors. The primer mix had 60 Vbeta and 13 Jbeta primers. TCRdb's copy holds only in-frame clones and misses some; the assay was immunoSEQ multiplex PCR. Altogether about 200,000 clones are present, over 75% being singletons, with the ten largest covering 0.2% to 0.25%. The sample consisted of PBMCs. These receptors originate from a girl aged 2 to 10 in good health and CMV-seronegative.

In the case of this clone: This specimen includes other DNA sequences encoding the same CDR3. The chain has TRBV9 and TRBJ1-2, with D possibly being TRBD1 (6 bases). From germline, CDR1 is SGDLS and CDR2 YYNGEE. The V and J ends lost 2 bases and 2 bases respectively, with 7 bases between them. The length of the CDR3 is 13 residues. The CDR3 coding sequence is TGTGCCAGCAGCGTGCAGGGGAACTATGGCTACACCTTC. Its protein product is CASSVQGNYGYTF.

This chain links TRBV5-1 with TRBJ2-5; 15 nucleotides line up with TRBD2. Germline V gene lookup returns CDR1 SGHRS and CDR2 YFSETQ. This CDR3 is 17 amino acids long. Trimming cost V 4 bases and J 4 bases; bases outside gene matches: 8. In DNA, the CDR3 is TGCGCCAGCAGCCCCGGACTAGCGGGAGGGCCTGGAGAGACCCAGTACTTC. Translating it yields CASSPGLAGGPGETQYF.

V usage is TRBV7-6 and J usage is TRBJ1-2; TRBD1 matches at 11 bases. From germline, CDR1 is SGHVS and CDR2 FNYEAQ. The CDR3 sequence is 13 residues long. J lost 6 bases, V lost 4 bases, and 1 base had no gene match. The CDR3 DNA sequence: TGTGCCAGCAGCTCGGACAGGGGGCATGGCTACACCTTC. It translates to CASSSDRGHGYTF.

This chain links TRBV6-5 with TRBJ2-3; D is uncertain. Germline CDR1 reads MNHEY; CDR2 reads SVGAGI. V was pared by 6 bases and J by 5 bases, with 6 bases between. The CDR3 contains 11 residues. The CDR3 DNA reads TGTGCCAGCAGCTATCGAGATACGCAGTATTTT. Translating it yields CASSYRDTQYF.

This CDR3 reads CASSATGTSYEQFF. DNA of the CDR3: TGTGCCAGCAGTGCAACCGGGACTAGTTATGAGCAGTTCTTC. V is TRBV6-1 and J is TRBJ2-1; TRBD2 aligns across 8 bases. The J segment lost 8 bases and the V segment lost 4 bases, leaving 7 bases of the junction unmatched. Germline V gives CDR1 MNHNS, CDR2 SASEGT. The CDR3 runs to 14 residues.

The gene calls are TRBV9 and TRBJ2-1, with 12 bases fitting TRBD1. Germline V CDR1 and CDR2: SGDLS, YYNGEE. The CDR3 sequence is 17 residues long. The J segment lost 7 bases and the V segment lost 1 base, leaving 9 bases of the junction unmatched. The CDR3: CASSVTLGTGGANEQFF. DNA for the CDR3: TGTGCCAGCAGCGTAACTTTGGGGACAGGGGGCGCGAATGAGCAGTTCTTC.

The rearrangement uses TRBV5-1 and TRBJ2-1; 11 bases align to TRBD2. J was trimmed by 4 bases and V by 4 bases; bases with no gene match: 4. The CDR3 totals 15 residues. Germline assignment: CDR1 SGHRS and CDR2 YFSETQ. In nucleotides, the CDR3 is TGCGCCAGCAGCCCGGGACTAGCGGAGTACAATGAGCAGTTCTTC. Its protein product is CASSPGLAEYNEQFF.

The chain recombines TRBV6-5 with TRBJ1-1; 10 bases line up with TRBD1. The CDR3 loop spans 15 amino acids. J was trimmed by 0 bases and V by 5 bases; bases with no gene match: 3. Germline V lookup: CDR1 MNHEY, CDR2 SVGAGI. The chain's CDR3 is CASSRQGAMNTEAFF. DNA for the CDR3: TGTGCCAGCAGTAGACAGGGGGCCATGAACACTGAAGCTTTCTTT.

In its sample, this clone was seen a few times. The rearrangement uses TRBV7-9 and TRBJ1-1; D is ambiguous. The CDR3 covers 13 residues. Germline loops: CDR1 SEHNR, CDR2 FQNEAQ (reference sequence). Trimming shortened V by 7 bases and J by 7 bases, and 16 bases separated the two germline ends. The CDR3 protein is CASTPPGNFEAFF. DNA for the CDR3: TGTGCCAGCACTCCCCCCGGTAACTTTGAAGCTTTCTTT.

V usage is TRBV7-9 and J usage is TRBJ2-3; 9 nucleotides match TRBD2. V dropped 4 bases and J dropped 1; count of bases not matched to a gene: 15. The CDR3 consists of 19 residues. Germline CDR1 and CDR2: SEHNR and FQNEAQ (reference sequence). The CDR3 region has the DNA TGTGCCAGCAGCTCACCAAAGCGGGAGGCACCTTTGGGCACAGATACGCAGTATTTT. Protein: CASSSPKREAPLGTDTQYF.

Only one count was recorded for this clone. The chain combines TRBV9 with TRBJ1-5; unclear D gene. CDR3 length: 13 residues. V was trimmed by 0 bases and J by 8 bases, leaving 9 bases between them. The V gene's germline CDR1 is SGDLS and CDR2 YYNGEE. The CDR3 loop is CASSVGEREPQHF. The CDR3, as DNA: TGTGCCAGCAGCGTAGGAGAGCGAGAGCCCCAGCATTTT.

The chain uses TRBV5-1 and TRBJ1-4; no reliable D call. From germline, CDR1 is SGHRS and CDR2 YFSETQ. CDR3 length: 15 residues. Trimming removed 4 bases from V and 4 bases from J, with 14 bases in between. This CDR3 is CASSPTEPYNEKLFF. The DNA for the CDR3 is TGCGCCAGCAGCCCCACGGAGCCGTATAATGAAAAACTGTTTTTT.

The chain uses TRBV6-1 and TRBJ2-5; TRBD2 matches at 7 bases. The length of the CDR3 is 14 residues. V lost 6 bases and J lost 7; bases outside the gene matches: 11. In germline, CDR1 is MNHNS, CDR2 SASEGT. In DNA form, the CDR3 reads TGTGCCAGCAGGGGCCGTGGACTAGGGGTGACCCAGTACTTC. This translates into CASRGRGLGVTQYF.

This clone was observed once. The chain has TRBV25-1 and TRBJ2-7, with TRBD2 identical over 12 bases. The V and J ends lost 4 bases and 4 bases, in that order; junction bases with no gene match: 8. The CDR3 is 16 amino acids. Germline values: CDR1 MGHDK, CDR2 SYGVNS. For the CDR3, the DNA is TGTGCCAGCAGTGGCATACCGGGACTAGCGGGTTACGAGCAGTACTTC. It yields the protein CASSGIPGLAGYEQYF.

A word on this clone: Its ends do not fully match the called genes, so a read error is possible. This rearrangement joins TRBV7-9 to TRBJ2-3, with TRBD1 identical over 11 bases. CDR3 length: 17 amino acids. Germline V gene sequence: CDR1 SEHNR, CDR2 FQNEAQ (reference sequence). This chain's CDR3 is CSSSFGGQGASRDTQYF. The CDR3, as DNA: TGTTCCAGCAGCTTTGGCGGACAGGGGGCCTCGAGAGATACGCAGTATTTT. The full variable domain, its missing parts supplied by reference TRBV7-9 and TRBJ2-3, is DTGVSQNPRHKITKRGQNVTFRCDPISEHNRLYWYRQTLGQGPEFLTYFQNEAQLEKSRLLSDRFSAERPKGSFSTLEIQRTEQGDSAMYLCSSSFGGQGASRDTQYFGPGTRLTVL.

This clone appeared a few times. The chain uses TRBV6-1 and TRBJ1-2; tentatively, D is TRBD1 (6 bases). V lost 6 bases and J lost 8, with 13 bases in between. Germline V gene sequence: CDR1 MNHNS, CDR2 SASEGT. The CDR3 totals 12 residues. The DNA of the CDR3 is TGTGCCAGCAGAATTTACAGGGACGGCTACACCTTC. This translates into CASRIYRDGYTF.

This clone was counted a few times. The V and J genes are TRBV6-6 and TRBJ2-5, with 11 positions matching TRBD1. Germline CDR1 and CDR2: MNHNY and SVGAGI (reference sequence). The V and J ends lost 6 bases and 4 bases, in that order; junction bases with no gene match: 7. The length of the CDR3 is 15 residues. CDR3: CASRGGQGASETQYF. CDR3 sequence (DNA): TGTGCCAGCAGGGGAGGACAGGGGGCGTCAGAGACCCAGTACTTC.

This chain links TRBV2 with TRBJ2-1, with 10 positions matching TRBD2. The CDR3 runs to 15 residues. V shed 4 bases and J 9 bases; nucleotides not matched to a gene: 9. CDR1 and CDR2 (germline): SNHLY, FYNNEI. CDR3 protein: CASSVASGSFGEQFF. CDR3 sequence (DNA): TGTGCCAGCAGTGTGGCTAGCGGGAGCTTTGGTGAGCAGTTCTTC.